These T cell receptor beta chains were read from a single sample in a study of control samples from healthy donors and cancer patients. Generated by immunoSEQ multiplex PCR, the TCRdb table keeps only in-frame clones and is missing some. The repertoire includes tens of thousands of clones, 70% to 90% of them detected once, and 7.2% sits in the top ten. The sequencing input was blood. The receptor source for this set is a man in his forties or fifties in good health. The CDR3 runs from the conserved cysteine through the conserved F or W. D genes are given only for firm matches.

D gene	V gene	J gene	CDR3 protein
-	TRBV12-2	TRBJ1-5	CASRLGPVNGQPQHF
-	TRBV5-1	TRBJ2-2	CASSLTSGGLRSGELFF
-	TRBV27	TRBJ2-5	CASVDSQETQYF
-	TRBV19	TRBJ1-1	CASKQAAGYTEAFF
-	TRBV30	TRBJ1-3	CAEGGSGNTIYF
-	TRBV14	TRBJ1-1	CASSQGVKNTEAFF
TRBD2	TRBV5-5	TRBJ2-1	CASSLSTGGSHNEQFF
-	TRBV11-1	TRBJ1-1	CASSPYRETEAFF
TRBD1	TRBV5-1	TRBJ2-5	CASSFRAPGQGYWTQYF
-	TRBV10-2	TRBJ2-7	CASRRGRQDYEQYF
TRBD2	TRBV14	TRBJ2-3	CASSLSGGRTDTQYF
-	TRBV5-4	TRBJ1-1	CASSSGQPEAFF
-	TRBV7-3	TRBJ1-1	CASSRREGTEAFF
-	TRBV5-1	TRBJ2-7	CASSLNVGSSYEQYF
-	TRBV27	TRBJ2-3	CASRGLPGTDTQYF
TRBD1	TRBV27	TRBJ1-1	CASSSTGDLGNTEAFF
-	TRBV6-5	TRBJ2-5	CASNRGAQPQETQYF
TRBD2	TRBV4-2	TRBJ2-7	CASSQDGAGDHTFYEQYF
TRBD1	TRBV19	TRBJ1-5	CASSVRTGPLGNQPQHF
TRBD1	TRBV5-6	TRBJ2-7	CASSVQGNGYEQYF
TRBD2	TRBV11-2	TRBJ2-3	CASILRASGGISTDTQYF
-	TRBV25-1	TRBJ1-4	CASSESGTTYEKLFF
-	TRBV5-5	TRBJ2-7	CASSEAGSPYEQYF
TRBD2	TRBV9	TRBJ2-5	CASSSTSGEFAETQYF
-	TRBV7-9	TRBJ1-2	CASSPGGGVGNYGYTF
-	TRBV19	TRBJ1-5	CASSIPRGRTLDQPQHF
-	TRBV3-1/TRBV3-2	TRBJ2-7	CASSQQGLNEQYF
TRBD1	TRBV6-5	TRBJ2-7	CASSPDRGLNEQYF
TRBD2	TRBV4-1	TRBJ2-1	CASSQGTSGGYNEQFF
TRBD1	TRBV5-1	TRBJ2-1	CASSPGDREVNEQFF